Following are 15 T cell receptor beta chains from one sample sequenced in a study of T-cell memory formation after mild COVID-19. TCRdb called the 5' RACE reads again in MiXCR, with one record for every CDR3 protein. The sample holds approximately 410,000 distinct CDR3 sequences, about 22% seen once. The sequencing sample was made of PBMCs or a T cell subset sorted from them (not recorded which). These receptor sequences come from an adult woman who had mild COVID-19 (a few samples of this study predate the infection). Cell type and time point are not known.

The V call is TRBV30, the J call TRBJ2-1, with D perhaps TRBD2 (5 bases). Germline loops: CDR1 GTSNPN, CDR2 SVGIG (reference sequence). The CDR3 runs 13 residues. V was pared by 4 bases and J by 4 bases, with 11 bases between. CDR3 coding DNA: TGTGCCTGGAAAAGACGGACTTACAATGAGCAGTTCTTC. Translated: CAWKRRTYNEQFF.

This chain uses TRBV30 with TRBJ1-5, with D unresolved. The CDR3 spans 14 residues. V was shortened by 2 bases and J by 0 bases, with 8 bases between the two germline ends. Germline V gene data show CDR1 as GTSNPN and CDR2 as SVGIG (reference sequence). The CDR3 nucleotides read TGTGCCTGGAGTATAACAGTTAGCAATCAGCCCCAGCATTTT. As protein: CAWSITVSNQPQHF.

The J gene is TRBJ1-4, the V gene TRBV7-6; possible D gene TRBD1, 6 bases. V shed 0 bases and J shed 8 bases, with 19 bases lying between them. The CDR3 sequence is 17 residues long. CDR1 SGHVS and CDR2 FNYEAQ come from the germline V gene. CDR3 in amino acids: CASSLARYGGGGEKLFF. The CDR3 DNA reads TGTGCCAGCAGCTTAGCGCGGTACGGGGGCGGTGGAGAAAAACTGTTTTTT.

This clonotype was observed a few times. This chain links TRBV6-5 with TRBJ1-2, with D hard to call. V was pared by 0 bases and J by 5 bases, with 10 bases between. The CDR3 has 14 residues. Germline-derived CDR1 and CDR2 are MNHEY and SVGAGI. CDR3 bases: TGTGCCAGCAGTTACTCTGGACCCATGTATGGCTACACCTTC. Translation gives CASSYSGPMYGYTF.

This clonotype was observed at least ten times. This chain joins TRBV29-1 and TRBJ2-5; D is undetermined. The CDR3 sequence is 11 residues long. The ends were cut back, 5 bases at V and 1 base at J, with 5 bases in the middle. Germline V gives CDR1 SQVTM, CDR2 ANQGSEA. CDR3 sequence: CSVLIQETQYF. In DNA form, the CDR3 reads TGCAGCGTTCTTATCCAAGAGACCCAGTACTTC.

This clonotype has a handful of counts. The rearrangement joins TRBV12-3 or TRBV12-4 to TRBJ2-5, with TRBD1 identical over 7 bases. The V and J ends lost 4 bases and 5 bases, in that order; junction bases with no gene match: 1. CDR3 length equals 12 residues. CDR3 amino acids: CASSSTGETQYF. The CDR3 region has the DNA TGTGCCAGCAGTTCGACAGGGGAGACCCAGTACTTC.

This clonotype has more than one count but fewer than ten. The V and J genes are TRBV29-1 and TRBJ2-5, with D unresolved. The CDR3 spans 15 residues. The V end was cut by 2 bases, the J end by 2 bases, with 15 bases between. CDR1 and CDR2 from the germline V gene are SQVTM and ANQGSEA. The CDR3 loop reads CSVELGSIVQETQYF. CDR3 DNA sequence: TGCAGCGTTGAACTCGGGTCTATCGTTCAAGAGACCCAGTACTTC.

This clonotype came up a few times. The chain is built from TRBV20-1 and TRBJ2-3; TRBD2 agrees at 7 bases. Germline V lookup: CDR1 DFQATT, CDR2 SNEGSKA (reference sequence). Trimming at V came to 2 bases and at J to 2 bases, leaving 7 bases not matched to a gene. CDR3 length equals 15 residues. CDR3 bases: TGCAGTGCTAGATCTCCAGCGGGGACCACAGATACGCAGTATTTT. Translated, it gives CSARSPAGTTDTQYF.

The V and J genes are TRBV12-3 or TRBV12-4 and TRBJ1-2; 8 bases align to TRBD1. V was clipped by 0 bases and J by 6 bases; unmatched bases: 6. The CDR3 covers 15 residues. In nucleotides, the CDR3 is TGTGCCAGCAGTTTAGCGCAGGGGGCGCAGAATGGCTACACCTTC. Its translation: CASSLAQGAQNGYTF.

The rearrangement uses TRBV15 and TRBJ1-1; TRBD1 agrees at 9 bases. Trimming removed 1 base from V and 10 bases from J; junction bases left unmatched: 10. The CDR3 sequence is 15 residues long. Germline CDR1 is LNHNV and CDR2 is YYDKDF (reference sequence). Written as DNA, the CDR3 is TGTGCCACCAGCAGAGTCTCACTTTTGGACAGGGGAGCTTTCTTT. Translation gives CATSRVSLLDRGAFF.

CDR3 loop: CASSLGSRGQNTEAFF. Here the CDR3 DNA reads TGTGCCAGCAGCTTAGGAAGCAGGGGGCAGAACACTGAAGCTTTCTTT. The V and J genes are TRBV7-8 and TRBJ1-1; 8 bases agree with TRBD1. V lost 1 base, J lost 1 base, and 5 bases stayed unmatched. CDR1 SGHVS and CDR2 FQNEAQ come from the germline V gene. The CDR3 sequence is 16 residues long.

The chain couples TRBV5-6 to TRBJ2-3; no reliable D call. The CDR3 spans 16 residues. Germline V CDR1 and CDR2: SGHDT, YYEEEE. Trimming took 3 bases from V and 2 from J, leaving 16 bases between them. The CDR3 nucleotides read TGTGCCAGCAGCTACGAGATGTTCGGAGACACAGATACGCAGTATTTT. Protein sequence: CASSYEMFGDTDTQYF. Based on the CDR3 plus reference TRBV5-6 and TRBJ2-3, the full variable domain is DAGVTQSPTHLIKTRGQQVTLRCSPKSGHDTVSWYQQALGQGPQFIFQYYEEEERQRGNFPDRFSGHQFPNYSSELNVNALLLGDSALYLCASSYEMFGDTDTQYFGPGTRLTVL.

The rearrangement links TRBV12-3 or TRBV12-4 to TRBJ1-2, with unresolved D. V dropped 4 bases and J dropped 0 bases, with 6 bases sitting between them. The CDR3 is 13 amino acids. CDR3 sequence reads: CASSSTTNYGYTF. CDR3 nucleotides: TGTGCCAGCAGTTCCACTACTAACTATGGCTACACCTTC.

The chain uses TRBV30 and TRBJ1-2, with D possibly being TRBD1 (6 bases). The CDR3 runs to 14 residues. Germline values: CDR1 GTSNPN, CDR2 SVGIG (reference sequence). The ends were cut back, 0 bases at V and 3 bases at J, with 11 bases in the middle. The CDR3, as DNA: TGTGCCTGGAGTGTACAGCGGACAGACTATGGCTACACCTTC. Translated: CAWSVQRTDYGYTF.

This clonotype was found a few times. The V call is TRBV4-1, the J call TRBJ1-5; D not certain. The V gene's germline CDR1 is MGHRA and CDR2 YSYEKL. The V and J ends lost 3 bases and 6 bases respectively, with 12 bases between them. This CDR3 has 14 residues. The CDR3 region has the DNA TGCGCCAGCAGCCAGGGAATGCTCGGTCAGCCCCAGCATTTT. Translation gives CASSQGMLGQPQHF.